This T cell receptor beta chain was sequenced during a study of blood T cell repertoires in COVID-19 (dated by TCRdb to 2018 to 2021). For context, the study as a whole: Samples covering the acute and convalescent phases of COVID-19 were provided by collaborators in the United States, Italy and Spain. The material from the prospective study consisted of cDNA or gDNA derived from T cells, B-cell-depleted T cells, or PBMCs. Deeply sampled blood TCRbeta repertoires from subjects exposed to, actively infected with, or recovered from COVID-19 were included in the dataset. The repertoires were made available in a free public database intended to serve as a resource for research on the immune response to SARS-CoV-2. Samples came from the ongoing ImmuneRACE study (first 160 participants) plus 1,254 subjects from 6 global collaborators. The sample metadata nearly always contained a de-identified subject ID, COVID-19 status, age in years and sex. Where HLA class I and class II types were available, the types were taken from metadata supplied by the sample provider, not from assay-based typing.

The CDR3, from cysteine to phenylalanine, totals 14 residues. Only the CDR3 DNA is retained, 42 bases long and in frame from the first base. CDR1 and CDR2 are drawn from the germline V gene: SGHRS, YFSETQ. The germline V end is reduced by 7 bases and the J end by 6 bases; junction bases left unmatched: 12. Each collaborating institution followed its own protocols to collect whole blood in K2EDTA tubes. Collaborator samples were shipped for TCRbeta analysis as frozen whole blood, isolated PBMCs, or DNA extracted from either sample type. TCRbeta CDR3 regions were amplified from genomic DNA by means of the immunoSEQ Assay, a bias-controlled multiplex PCR. The paper's data handling went like this. Nucleated cell counts per sample were estimated from amplification of reference gene primers within the assay. To quantify the absolute abundance of each unique TCRbeta CDR3 rearrangement, sequence reads were collapsed and filtered. For each sample, productive Simpson clonality was calculated as the square root of Simpson's diversity index over productive rearrangements. The source is immuneACCESS, and TCRdb retained only in-frame sequences with V and J called. Part of the clones is not carried over; for the studies checked, unresolved V genes explain less than half of this, and the remainder is unexplained. D and trimming come from the DNA, and the V and J calls and clone size come from that table. Counted in this sample were 400,000 to 500,000 clones; about nine tenths of them appeared once. The leading ten clones occupy over 1.3% of the sample.

The research as a whole found: The quantity of clinical and demographic metadata differed by source and by participant and was supplied without curation.

Turning to this clone: This receptor's antigen is unknown. No much larger clone exists at a distance of one base, and base qualities are not known.

The TCR originated in a woman in her thirties with active or convalescent COVID-19. Sequenced sample: peripheral blood. This chain is built from TRBV5-1 and TRBJ1-2; TRBD1 matches 7 bases in the middle. The sequence in DNA is TGCGCCAGCGGAGCCACAGGGGCAGTTGATGGCTACACCTTC. This is translated as CASGATGAVDGYTF.